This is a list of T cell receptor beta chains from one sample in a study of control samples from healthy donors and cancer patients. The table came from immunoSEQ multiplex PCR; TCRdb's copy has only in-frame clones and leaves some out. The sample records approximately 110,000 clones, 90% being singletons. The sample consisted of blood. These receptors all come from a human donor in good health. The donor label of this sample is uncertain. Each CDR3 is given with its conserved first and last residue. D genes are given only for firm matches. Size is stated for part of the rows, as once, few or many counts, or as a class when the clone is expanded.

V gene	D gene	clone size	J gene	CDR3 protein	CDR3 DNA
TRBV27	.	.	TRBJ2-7	CASSFITGSPYEQYF	TGTGCCAGCAGTTTTATTACAGGGAGCCCCTACGAGCAGTACTTC
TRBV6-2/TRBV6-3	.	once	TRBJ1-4	CASSHRDPTNEKLFF	TGTGCCAGCAGTCACAGGGATCCAACTAATGAAAAACTGTTTTTT
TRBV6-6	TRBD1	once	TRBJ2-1	CASSYATGAYPNEQFF	TGTGCCAGCAGTTACGCTACAGGGGCCTACCCCAATGAGCAGTTCTTC
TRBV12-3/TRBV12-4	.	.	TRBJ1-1	CASSPQYTEAFF	TGTGCCAGCAGTCCTCAGTACACTGAGGCTTTCTTT
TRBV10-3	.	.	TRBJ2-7	CAISEAGSGTYEQYF	TGTGCCATCAGTGAGGCAGGGTCGGGCACCTACGAGCAGTACTTC
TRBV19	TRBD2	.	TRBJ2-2	CASSIVLAGTYTGELFF	TGTGCCAGTAGTATAGTTCTAGCGGGGACCTACACCGGGGAGCTGTTTTTT
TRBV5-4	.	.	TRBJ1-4	CASSTSTGWTNEKLFF	TGTGCCAGCAGCACATCTACAGGGTGGACTAATGAAAAACTGTTTTTT
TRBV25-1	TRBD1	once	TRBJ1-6	CASSLGQGNSPLHF	TGTGCCAGCTCTCTGGGACAGGGGAATTCACCCCTCCACTTT
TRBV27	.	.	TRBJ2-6	CASSLAGANVLTF	TGTGCCAGCAGTTTAGCTGGGGCCAACGTCCTGACTTTC
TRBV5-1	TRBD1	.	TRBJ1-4	CASSLGQGVEKLFF	TGCGCCAGCAGCTTGGGACAGGGTGTGGAAAAACTGTTTTTT
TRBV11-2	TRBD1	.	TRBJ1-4	CASRPTFQGGKLFF	TGTGCCAGCAGACCGACTTTCCAGGGGGGAAAACTGTTTTTT
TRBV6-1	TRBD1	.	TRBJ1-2	CASSEVTGFSGGYTF	TGTGCCAGCAGTGAAGTGACAGGGTTTTCGGGTGGCTACACCTTC
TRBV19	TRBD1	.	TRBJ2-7	CASSTGTGGYEQYF	TGTGCCAGTAGTACCGGGACAGGGGGATACGAGCAGTACTTC
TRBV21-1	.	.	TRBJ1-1	CASSDRTANTEAFF	TGTGCCAGCAGCGACCGGACGGCCAACACTGAAGCTTTCTTT
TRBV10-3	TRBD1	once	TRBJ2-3	CAISDFGQGLTDTQYF	TGTGCCATCAGTGATTTCGGACAGGGGTTAACAGATACGCAGTATTTT
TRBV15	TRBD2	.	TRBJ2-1	CATSSESGTSGGALNEQFF	TGTGCCACCAGCTCAGAGTCCGGGACTAGCGGGGGGGCCCTGAATGAGCAGTTCTTC
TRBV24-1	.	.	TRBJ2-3	CATSFGAGTDTQYF	TGTGCCACCAGTTTCGGGGCAGGCACAGATACGCAGTATTTT
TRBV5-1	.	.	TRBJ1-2	CASSEQGYGYTF	TGCGCCAGCAGCGAACAAGGCTATGGCTACACCTTC
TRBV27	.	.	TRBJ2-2	CASSFMDTGELFF	TGTGCCAGCAGTTTTATGGACACCGGGGAGCTGTTTTTT
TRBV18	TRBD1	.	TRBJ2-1	CASSPPNPGQSRNNEQFF	TGTGCCAGCTCACCACCTAACCCGGGACAGAGTAGGAACAATGAGCAGTTCTTC
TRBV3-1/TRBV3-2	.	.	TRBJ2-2	CASQDITGELFF	TGTGCCAGCCAGGACATCACCGGGGAGCTGTTTTTT
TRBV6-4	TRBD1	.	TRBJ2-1	CASSDRAGGRDEQFF	TGTGCCAGCAGTGACAGAGCAGGGGGCCGGGATGAGCAGTTCTTC
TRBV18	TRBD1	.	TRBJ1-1	CASLLDRENTEAFF	TGTGCCAGCTTATTGGACAGGGAGAACACTGAAGCTTTCTTT
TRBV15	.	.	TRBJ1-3	CATSREPSSGNTIYF	TGTGCCACCAGCAGAGAACCCAGCTCTGGAAACACCATATATTTT
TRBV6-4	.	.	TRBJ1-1	CASSDSPEPGAEAFF	TGTGCCAGCAGTGACTCGCCCGAACCAGGGGCTGAAGCTTTCTTT
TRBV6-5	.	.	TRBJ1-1	CASSFQTVMNTEAFF	TGTGCCAGCAGTTTCCAGACAGTTATGAACACTGAAGCTTTCTTT
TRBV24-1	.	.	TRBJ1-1	CATSDATGNTEAFF	TGTGCCACCAGTGATGCCACGGGGAACACTGAAGCTTTCTTT
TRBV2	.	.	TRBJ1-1	CASKRSGTEAFF	TGTGCCAGCAAGAGGTCGGGCACTGAAGCTTTCTTT
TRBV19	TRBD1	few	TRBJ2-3	CASTPGQGARDTQYF	TGTGCCAGTACCCCGGGACAGGGGGCTCGGGATACGCAGTATTTT
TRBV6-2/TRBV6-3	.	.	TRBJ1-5	CASSYRRGTNQPQHF	TGTGCCAGCAGTTACAGGCGGGGGACCAATCAGCCCCAGCATTTT
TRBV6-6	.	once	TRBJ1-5	CASRGPVRADQPQHF	TGTGCCAGCCGAGGTCCAGTCAGGGCGGATCAGCCCCAGCATTTT
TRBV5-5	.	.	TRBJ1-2	CASSLGDQGRPGYTF	TGTGCCAGCAGCTTGGGGGATCAGGGGCGTCCTGGCTACACCTTC
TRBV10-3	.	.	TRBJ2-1	CAISGGGNEQFF	TGTGCCATCAGTGGAGGCGGGAATGAGCAGTTCTTC
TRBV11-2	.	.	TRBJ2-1	CASSPRSAFQVHSYNEQFF	TGTGCCAGCAGCCCCCGTTCGGCATTCCAGGTCCACTCCTACAATGAGCAGTTCTTC
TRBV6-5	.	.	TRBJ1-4	CASSYAINGDEKLFF	TGTGCCAGCAGTTACGCCATAAACGGGGATGAAAAACTGTTTTTT
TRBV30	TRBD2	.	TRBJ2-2	CALESSSGFTGELFF	TGTGCCCTGGAATCCTCTAGCGGGTTCACCGGGGAGCTGTTTTTT
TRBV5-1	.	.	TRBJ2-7	CATSLGDTFYEQYF	TGCGCCACCTCACTGGGGGACACCTTCTACGAGCAGTACTTC
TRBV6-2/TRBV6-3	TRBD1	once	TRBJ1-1	CASSFDRDGAEAFF	TGTGCCAGCAGTTTTGACAGGGACGGAGCTGAAGCTTTCTTT
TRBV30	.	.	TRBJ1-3	CALQQGGGNTIYF	TGTGCCTTACAACAGGGTGGGGGAAACACCATATATTTT
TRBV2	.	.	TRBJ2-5	CASSTPEVETQYF	TGTGCCAGCAGTACCCCAGAGGTTGAGACCCAGTACTTC
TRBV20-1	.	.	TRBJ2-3	CSASAQLTDTQYF	TGCAGTGCTAGTGCGCAGCTCACAGATACGCAGTATTTT